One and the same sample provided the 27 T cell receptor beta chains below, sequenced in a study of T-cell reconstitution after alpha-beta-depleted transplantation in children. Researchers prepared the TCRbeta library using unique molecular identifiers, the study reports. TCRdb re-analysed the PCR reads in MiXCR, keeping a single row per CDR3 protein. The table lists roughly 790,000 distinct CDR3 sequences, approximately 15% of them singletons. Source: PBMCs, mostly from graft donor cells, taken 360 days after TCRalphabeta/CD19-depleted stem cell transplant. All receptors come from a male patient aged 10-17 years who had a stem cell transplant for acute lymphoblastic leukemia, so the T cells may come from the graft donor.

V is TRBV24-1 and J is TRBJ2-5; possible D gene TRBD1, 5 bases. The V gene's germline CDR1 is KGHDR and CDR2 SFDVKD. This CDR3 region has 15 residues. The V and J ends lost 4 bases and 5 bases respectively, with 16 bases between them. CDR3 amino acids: CATSDPTTAGETQYF. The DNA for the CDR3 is TGTGCCACCAGTGACCCTACGACAGCCGGCGAGACCCAGTACTTC.

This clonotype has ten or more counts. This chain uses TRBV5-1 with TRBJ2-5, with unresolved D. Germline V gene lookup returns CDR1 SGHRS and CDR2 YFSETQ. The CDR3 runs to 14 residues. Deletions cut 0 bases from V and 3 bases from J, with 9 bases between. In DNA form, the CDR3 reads TGCGCCAGCAGCTTGGCTAGGGCTAAAGAGACCCAGTACTTC. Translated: CASSLARAKETQYF. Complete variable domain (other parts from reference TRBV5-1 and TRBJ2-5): KAGVTQTPRYLIKTRGQQVTLSCSPISGHRSVSWYQQTPGQGLQFLFEYFSETQRNKGNFPGRFSGRQFSNSRSEMNVSTLELGDSALYLCASSLARAKETQYFGPGTRLLVL.

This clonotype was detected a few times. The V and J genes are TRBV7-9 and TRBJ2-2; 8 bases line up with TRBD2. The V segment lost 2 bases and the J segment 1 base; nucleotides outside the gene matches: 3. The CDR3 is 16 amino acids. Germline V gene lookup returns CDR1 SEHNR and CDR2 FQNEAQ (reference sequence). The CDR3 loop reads CASSLLGRENTGELFF. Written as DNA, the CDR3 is TGTGCCAGCAGCTTACTCGGGAGGGAGAACACCGGGGAGCTGTTTTTT.

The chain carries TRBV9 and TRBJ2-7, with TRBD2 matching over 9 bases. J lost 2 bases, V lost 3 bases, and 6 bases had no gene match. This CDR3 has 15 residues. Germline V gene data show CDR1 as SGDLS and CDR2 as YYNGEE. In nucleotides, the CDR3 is TGTGCCAGCAGCGAGGTAGCGGGAGTGACCTACGAGCAGTACTTC. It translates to CASSEVAGVTYEQYF.

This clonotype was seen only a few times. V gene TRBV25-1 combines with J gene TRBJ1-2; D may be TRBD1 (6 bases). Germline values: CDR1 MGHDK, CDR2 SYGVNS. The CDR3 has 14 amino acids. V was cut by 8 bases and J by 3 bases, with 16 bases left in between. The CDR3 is CASQRGVGYYGYTF. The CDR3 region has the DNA TGTGCCAGCCAAAGGGGGGTTGGGTACTATGGCTACACCTTC.

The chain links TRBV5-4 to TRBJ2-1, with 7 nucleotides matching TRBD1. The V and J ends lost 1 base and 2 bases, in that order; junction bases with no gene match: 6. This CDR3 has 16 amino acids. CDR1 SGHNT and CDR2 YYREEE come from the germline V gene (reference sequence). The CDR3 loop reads CASSLPVGTAYNEQFF. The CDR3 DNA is TGTGCCAGCAGCTTGCCGGTGGGGACAGCCTACAATGAGCAGTTCTTC. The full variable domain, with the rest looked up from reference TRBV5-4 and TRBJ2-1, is ETGVTQSPTHLIKTRGQQVTLRCSSQSGHNTVSWYQQALGQGPQFIFQYYREEENGRGNFPPRFSGLQFPNYSSELNVNALELDDSALYLCASSLPVGTAYNEQFFGPGTRLTVL.

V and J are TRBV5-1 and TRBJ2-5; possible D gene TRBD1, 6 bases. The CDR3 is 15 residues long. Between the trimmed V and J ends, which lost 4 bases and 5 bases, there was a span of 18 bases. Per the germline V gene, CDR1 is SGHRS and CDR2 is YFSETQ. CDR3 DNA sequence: TGCGCCAGCAGCCTACAGGGTCCTTGGGGGGAGACCCAGTACTTC. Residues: CASSLQGPWGETQYF.

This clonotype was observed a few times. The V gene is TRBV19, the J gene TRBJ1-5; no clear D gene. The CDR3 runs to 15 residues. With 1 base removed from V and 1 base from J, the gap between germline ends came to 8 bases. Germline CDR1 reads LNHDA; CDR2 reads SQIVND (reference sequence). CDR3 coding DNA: TGTGCCAGTAGTATAGCGGCCTCGAGCAATCAGCCCCAGCATTTT. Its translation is CASSIAASSNQPQHF.

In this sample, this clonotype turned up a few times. The chain's CDR3 is CASSAGLAGDIGTDTQYF. The CDR3 DNA sequence: TGTGCCAGCAGCGCGGGACTAGCGGGAGATATTGGAACAGATACGCAGTATTTT. This chain uses TRBV7-3 with TRBJ2-3; 14 bases agree with TRBD2. With 5 bases clipped from V and 3 bases from J, the junction kept 10 bases outside the gene matches. This CDR3 comprises 18 residues. The V gene's germline CDR1 is SGHTA and CDR2 FQGTGA.

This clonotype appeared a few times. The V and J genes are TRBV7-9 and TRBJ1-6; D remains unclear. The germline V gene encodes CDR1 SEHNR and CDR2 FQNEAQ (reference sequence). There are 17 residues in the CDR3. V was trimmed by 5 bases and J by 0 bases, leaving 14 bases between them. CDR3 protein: CASSLGSVSSYNSPLHF. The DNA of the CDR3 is TGTGCCAGCAGCCTAGGTTCCGTAAGCTCCTATAATTCACCCCTCCACTTT. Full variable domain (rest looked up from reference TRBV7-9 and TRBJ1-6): DTGVSQNPRHKITKRGQNVTFRCDPISEHNRLYWYRQTLGQGPEFLTYFQNEAQLEKSRLLSDRFSAERPKGSFSTLEIQRTEQGDSAMYLCASSLGSVSSYNSPLHFGNGTRLTVT.

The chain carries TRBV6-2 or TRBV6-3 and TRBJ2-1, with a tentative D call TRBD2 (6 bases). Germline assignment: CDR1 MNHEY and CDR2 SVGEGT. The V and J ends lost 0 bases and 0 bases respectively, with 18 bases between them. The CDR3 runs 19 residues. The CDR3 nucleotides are TGTGCCAGCAGTTACTCGGATTCTAGCGCGTTGAGCTCCTACAATGAGCAGTTCTTC. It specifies CASSYSDSSALSSYNEQFF.

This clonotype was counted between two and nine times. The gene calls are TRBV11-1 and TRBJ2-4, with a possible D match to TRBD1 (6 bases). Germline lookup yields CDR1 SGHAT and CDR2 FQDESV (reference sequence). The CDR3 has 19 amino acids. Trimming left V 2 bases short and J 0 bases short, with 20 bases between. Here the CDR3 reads CASSLFRTRQALAKNIQYF. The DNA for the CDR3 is TGTGCCAGCAGCTTATTCCGAACTCGACAGGCTCTAGCCAAAAACATTCAGTACTTC.

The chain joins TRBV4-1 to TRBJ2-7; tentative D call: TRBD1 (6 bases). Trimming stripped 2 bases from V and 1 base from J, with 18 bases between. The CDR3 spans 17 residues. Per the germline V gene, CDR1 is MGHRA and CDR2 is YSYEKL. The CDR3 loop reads CASSQNGWQRGSYEQYF. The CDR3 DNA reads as TGCGCCAGCAGCCAAAATGGGTGGCAAAGGGGGTCCTACGAGCAGTACTTC.

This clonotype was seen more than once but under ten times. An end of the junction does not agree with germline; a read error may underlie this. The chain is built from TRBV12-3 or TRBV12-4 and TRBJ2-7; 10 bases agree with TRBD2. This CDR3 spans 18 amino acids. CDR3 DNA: TGTGCCAGCTGTTTGGATTGGAGCGGGAGGGTTAGCTCCTACGAGCAGTACTTC. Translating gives CASCLDWSGRVSSYEQYF.

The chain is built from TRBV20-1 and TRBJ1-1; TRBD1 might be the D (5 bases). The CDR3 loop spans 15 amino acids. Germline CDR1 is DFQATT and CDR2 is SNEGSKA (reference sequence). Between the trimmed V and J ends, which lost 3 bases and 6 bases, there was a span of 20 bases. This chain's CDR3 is CSARARGIGDPEAFF. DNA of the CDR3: TGCAGTGCTAGGGCGAGAGGGATAGGGGACCCTGAAGCTTTCTTT.

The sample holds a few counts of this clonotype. In nucleotides, the CDR3 is TGTGCCAGCAGCTTAGTGAGGACAGGGGGTTACTATGGCTACACCTTC. Translation gives CASSLVRTGGYYGYTF. The rearrangement uses TRBV7-8 and TRBJ1-2; 10 nucleotides align to TRBD1. The CDR3 has 16 residues. CDR1 and CDR2 from the germline V gene are SGHVS and FQNEAQ. J gave up 3 bases and V 1 base, and 5 bases lay outside the gene matches.

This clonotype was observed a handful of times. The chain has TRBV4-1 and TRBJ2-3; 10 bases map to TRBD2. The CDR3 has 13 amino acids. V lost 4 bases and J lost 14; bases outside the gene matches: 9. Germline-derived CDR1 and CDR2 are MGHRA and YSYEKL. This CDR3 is CASSLDKPSGRYF. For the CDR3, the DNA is TGCGCCAGCAGCCTCGACAAACCTAGCGGGAGGTATTTT.

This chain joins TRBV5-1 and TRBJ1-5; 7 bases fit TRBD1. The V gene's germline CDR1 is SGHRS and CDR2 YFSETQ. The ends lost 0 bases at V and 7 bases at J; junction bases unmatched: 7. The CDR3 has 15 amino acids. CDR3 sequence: CASSLGAGGGQPQHF. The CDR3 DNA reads TGCGCCAGCAGCTTGGGTGCCGGAGGGGGCCAGCCCCAGCATTTT.

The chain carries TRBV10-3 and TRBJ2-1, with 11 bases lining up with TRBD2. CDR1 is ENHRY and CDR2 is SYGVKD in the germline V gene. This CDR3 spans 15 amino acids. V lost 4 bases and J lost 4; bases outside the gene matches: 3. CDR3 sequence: CAISVTSGGYNEQFF. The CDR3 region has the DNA TGTGCCATCAGTGTAACTAGCGGGGGTTACAATGAGCAGTTCTTC.

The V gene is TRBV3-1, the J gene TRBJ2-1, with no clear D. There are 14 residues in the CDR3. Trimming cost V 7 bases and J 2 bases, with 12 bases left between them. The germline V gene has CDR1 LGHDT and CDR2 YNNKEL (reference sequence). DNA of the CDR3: TGTGCCAGCACCCCCACCTCGACCTACAATGAGCAGTTCTTC. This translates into CASTPTSTYNEQFF.

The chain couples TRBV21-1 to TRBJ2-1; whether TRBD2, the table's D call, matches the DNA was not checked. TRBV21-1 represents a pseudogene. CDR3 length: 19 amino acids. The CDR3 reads CASSKVLFWRGLAGGEQFF. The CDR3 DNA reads TGTGCCAGCAGCAAAGTTCTTTTTTGGAGGGGACTAGCGGGAGGGGAGCAGTTCTTC.

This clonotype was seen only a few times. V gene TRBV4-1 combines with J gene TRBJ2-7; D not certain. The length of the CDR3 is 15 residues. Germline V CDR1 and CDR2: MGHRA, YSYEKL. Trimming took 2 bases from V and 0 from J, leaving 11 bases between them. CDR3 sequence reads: CASSQSLLLSYEQYF. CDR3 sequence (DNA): TGCGCCAGCAGCCAAAGCCTACTCCTCTCCTACGAGCAGTACTTC.

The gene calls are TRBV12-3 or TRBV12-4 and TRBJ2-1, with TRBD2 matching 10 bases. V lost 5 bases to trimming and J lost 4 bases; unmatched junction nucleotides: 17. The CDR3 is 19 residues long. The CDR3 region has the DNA TGTGCCAGCAGTCCCAGGGACAACCTACTAGCGGGAAAGTACAATGAGCAGTTCTTC. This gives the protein CASSPRDNLLAGKYNEQFF.

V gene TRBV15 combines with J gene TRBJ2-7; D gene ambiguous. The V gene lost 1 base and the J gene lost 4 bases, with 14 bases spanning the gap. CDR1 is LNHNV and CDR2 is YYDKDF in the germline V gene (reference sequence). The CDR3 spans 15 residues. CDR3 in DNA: TGTGCCACCAGCAGAGTATCGGATATCCGATACGAGCAGTACTTC. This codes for CATSRVSDIRYEQYF.

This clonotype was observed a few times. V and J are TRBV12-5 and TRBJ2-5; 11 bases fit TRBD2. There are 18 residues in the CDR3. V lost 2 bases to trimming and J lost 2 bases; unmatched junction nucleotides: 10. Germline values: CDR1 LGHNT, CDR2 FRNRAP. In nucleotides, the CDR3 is TGTGCTAGTGGTTTGACAGGGCTAGCGGGAGGCCCTCAAGAGACCCAGTACTTC. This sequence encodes CASGLTGLAGGPQETQYF.

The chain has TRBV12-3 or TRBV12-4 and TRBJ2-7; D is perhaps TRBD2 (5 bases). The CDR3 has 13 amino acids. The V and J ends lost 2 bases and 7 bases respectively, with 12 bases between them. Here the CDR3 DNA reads TGTGCCAGCAGTTTAAGTGGGAGTAGGGAGCAGTACTTC. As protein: CASSLSGSREQYF.

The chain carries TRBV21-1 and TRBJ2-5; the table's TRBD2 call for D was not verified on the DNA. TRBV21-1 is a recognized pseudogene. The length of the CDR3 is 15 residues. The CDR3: CASSTPTSSLETQYF. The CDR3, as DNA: TGTGCCAGCAGCACCCCGACTAGCTCCCTAGAGACCCAGTACTTC.